These T cell receptor beta chains were read from a single sample in a study of T cell responses to AZD1222 COVID-19 vaccine. Method: immunoSEQ multiplex PCR; TCRdb's copy keeps in-frame clones and lacks some. Seen here are more than 110,000 clones, around 90% observed once, and the top ten hold about 5.9%. Sequencing was performed on peripheral blood, taken on day 0 of AZD1222 vaccination. The receptors derive from an adult in good health. Both conserved end residues are part of each CDR3. The order of the fields is V gene, D gene, clone size, J gene, CDR3 DNA, CDR3 protein. D genes are given only for firm matches. Size values are once, few and many counts, or a class for expanded clones, and some rows have none.

V: TRBV12-3/TRBV12-4; D: .; size: .; J: TRBJ1-2; DNA: TGTGCCAGCAGTTTGGTATTGGGTTATGGCTACACCTTC; CDR3: CASSLVLGYGYTF
V: TRBV28; D: TRBD1; size: once; J: TRBJ2-7; DNA: TGTGCCAGCAGTTTACGCGCAGGGGGTCTATACGAGCAGTACTTC; CDR3: CASSLRAGGLYEQYF
V: TRBV28; D: .; size: .; J: TRBJ2-7; DNA: TGTGCCAGCAGTTTCCGGCGACGGGAGCGATCCTACGAGCAGTACTTC; CDR3: CASSFRRRERSYEQYF
V: TRBV12-5; D: TRBD1; size: .; J: TRBJ1-4; DNA: TGTGCTAGTGCCACTGAGGTGGGACAGGCAAATGAAAAACTGTTTTTT; CDR3: CASATEVGQANEKLFF
V: TRBV18; D: .; size: .; J: TRBJ1-6; DNA: TGTGCCAGCTCACTACCATTGAGGCGGCGAAACTCACCCCTCCACTTT; CDR3: CASSLPLRRRNSPLHF
V: TRBV15; D: .; size: .; J: TRBJ1-5; DNA: TGTGCCACCAGCAGAGAAAACAAAGGGTATCAGCCCCAGCATTTT; CDR3: CATSRENKGYQPQHF
V: TRBV30; D: .; size: .; J: TRBJ1-2; DNA: TGTGCCTGGGTGATACAGGGCCGGTCCTATGGCTACACCTTC; CDR3: CAWVIQGRSYGYTF
V: TRBV29-1; D: TRBD1; size: .; J: TRBJ1-2; DNA: TGCAGCGTTCCCAGAGGGGGCCGGGGCTACACCTTC; CDR3: CSVPRGGRGYTF
V: TRBV5-1; D: .; size: .; J: TRBJ2-2; DNA: TGCGCCAGCAGCTTGTGGGGGTTGGGCCCGAACACCGGGGAGCTGTTTTTT; CDR3: CASSLWGLGPNTGELFF
V: TRBV2; D: TRBD1; size: .; J: TRBJ1-5; DNA: TGTGCCAGCAGAAGGGGACAGGAGAATAGCAATCAGCCCCAGCATTTT; CDR3: CASRRGQENSNQPQHF
V: TRBV7-9; D: TRBD1; size: .; J: TRBJ1-1; DNA: TGTGCCAGCAGCTTCCTGCAGGGGGTATTCACTGAAGCTTTCTTT; CDR3: CASSFLQGVFTEAFF
V: TRBV28; D: TRBD1; size: .; J: TRBJ1-2; DNA: TGTGCCAGCAGTCACGGTGGGACAGCCCCTGTTAGCTACACCTTC; CDR3: CASSHGGTAPVSYTF
V: TRBV12-5; D: .; size: .; J: TRBJ2-5; DNA: TGTGCTAGTGGTTTGATTGTTGAGACCCAGTACTTC; CDR3: CASGLIVETQYF
V: TRBV27; D: TRBD1; size: .; J: TRBJ2-3; DNA: TGTGCCAGCAGTTTGGCAGGGGGAGCGGATACGCAGTATTTT; CDR3: CASSLAGGADTQYF
V: TRBV7-9; D: .; size: .; J: TRBJ2-5; DNA: TGTGCCAGCAGCTTAAGGGTAGGGGCCCAAGAGACCCAGTACTTC; CDR3: CASSLRVGAQETQYF
V: TRBV28; D: .; size: .; J: TRBJ1-3; DNA: TGTGCCAGCAGTTTAGGCGGGGCCTCAGGGGGAAACACCATATATTTT; CDR3: CASSLGGASGGNTIYF
V: TRBV6-5; D: .; size: .; J: TRBJ2-5; DNA: TGTGCCAGCAGTTACCTGTTAGCAGAGACCCAGTACTTC; CDR3: CASSYLLAETQYF